This T cell receptor (beta chain) was sequenced during a study of high-grade serous ovarian cancer treatment subgroups. Study-level points and caveats: CDR1 and CDR2 were left unanalyzed; analyses focused on CDR3.

The CDR3 runs 14 residues. Between the trimmed V and J ends, which lost 0 bases and 5 bases, there was a span of 10 bases. The germline gives CDR1 MGHRA, CDR2 YSYEKL. Tumor samples were taken before definitive surgery or chemotherapy. The data were produced by immunoSEQ multiplex PCR, yet TCRdb's version contains in-frame clones alone and is incomplete. This table has 8,500 to 9,500 clones, less than 90% appearing once. For this clone: Its antigen is unknown.

Sequenced: tumor tissue. This clonotype originated in a human donor with high-grade serous ovarian cancer. The chain employs TRBV4-1 and TRBJ1-1, with D possibly matching TRBD1 (6 bases). CDR3 residues: CASSQEPGVTEAFF. The CDR3 DNA follows: TGCGCCAGCAGCCAAGAACCAGGGGTTACTGAAGCTTTCTTT.